The clone carrying this T cell receptor beta chain appeared once. Original processing notes: The authors estimated nucleated cell counts from reference gene primer amplification. Assay: immunoSEQ multiplex PCR; the TCRdb copy retains only in-frame clones and omits some. V, J and clone size are those of that table, while D and trimming were read from the DNA. The table lists roughly 50,000 clones, more than 75% of them singletons, with less than 3% in the top ten. Per the germline V gene, CDR1 is KGHSH and CDR2 is LQKENI. The V gene end was trimmed by 2 bases and the J gene end by 5 bases; junction bases not matched to a gene: 10. The CDR3 loop spans 16 amino acids. The data belong to a study of blood T cell repertoires in COVID-19.

This chain uses TRBV18 with TRBJ1-1; 8 nucleotides match TRBD1. This clonotype was obtained from a woman older than 75 with COVID-19, enrolled during active disease. Specimen: peripheral blood. The CDR3 bases are TGTGCCAGCTCACCAATGGAGGCAGGGGGCCGGACTGAAGCTTTCTTT. It specifies CASSPMEAGGRTEAFF.